A single sample is the source of the 16 T cell receptor beta chains below, sequenced in a study of shared clonotypes between healthy human individuals. The repertoire was sequenced with immunoSEQ multiplex PCR; TCRdb's copy has only in-frame clones and lacks some. This sample yields about 2,200,000 clones, of which approximately 94% are seen a single time; more than 1.5% belongs to the top ten. Naive CD8 isolation took CD45RO-negative cells positively selected for CCR7 and excluded terminally differentiated effector memory CD45RA+ cells. The sequencing sample was made of naive CD8+ T cells from PBMCs. The receptor source for this set is a man between 18 and 29 years old in good health. Some clones in this sample may be carry-over from other donors' samples.

The chain recombines TRBV7-9 with TRBJ2-5; D may match TRBD1 or TRBD2 (5 bases each). The germline gives CDR1 SEHNR, CDR2 FQNEAQ (reference sequence). The CDR3 consists of 14 residues. Trimming pared 9 bases from V and 0 bases from J, leaving 14 bases between. CDR3 sequence (DNA): TGTGCCAGTTCAATAAGGGACCACCAAGAGACCCAGTACTTC. Protein sequence: CASSIRDHQETQYF.

In DNA, the CDR3 is TGTGCCATCAGTGATGGGACAGGGGTTGGTGGCTACACCTTC. Protein product: CAISDGTGVGGYTF. The chain joins TRBV10-3 to TRBJ1-2; 10 nucleotides agree with TRBD1. The CDR3 length is 14 residues. Germline-derived CDR1 and CDR2 are ENHRY and SYGVKD. The V segment lost 3 bases and the J segment 7 bases; nucleotides outside the gene matches: 5.

V and J are TRBV4-3 and TRBJ2-7, with TRBD2 as a possible D gene (5 bases). V was cut by 5 bases and J by 3 bases, with 5 bases left in between. Germline-derived CDR1 and CDR2 are LGHNA and YSLEER. CDR3 length equals 11 residues. CDR3 amino acids: CASSGGYEQYF. The DNA for the CDR3 is TGCGCCAGCAGCGGAGGCTACGAGCAGTACTTC.

The chain employs TRBV29-1 and TRBJ2-5; the match to TRBD2 covers 7 bases. Germline CDR1 SQVTM, CDR2 ANQGSEA. Trimming took 5 bases from V and 5 from J; bases not matched to a gene: 14. The CDR3 loop spans 15 amino acids. The chain's CDR3 is CSVTKDSWGGETQYF. The DNA for the CDR3 is TGCAGCGTTACAAAGGACTCATGGGGGGGGGAGACCCAGTACTTC.

This clone came up once. The chain combines TRBV5-4 with TRBJ2-3, with 10 bases aligning to TRBD1. With V trimmed by 4 bases and J by 2 bases, 4 bases remained unmatched. The CDR3 runs to 15 residues. Germline V lookup: CDR1 SGHNT, CDR2 YYREEE (reference sequence). CDR3 residues: CASSRTGGTTDTQYF. For the CDR3, the DNA is TGTGCCAGCAGCCGGACAGGGGGGACCACAGATACGCAGTATTTT.

The chain links TRBV7-9 to TRBJ2-7; perhaps TRBD2 as D (5 bases). Looked up from germline, CDR1 is SEHNR and CDR2 is FQNEAQ (reference sequence). CDR3 length: 15 amino acids. The V end was cut by 1 base, the J end by 3 bases, with 13 bases between. The CDR3 reads CASSLGELEFYEQYF. DNA of the CDR3: TGTGCCAGCAGCTTAGGGGAGCTAGAGTTCTACGAGCAGTACTTC.

Comment on this clone: The same CDR3 arises from other DNA sequences in this sample as well. The rearrangement uses TRBV20-1 and TRBJ1-2, with 11 bases identical to TRBD1. With V trimmed by 6 bases and J by 8 bases, 2 bases remained unmatched. In germline, CDR1 is DFQATT, CDR2 SNEGSKA (reference sequence). This CDR3 spans 11 amino acids. CDR3 region: CSAWTGGGYTF. CDR3 coding DNA: TGCAGTGCCTGGACAGGGGGCGGCTACACCTTC.

This rearrangement joins TRBV27 to TRBJ2-1; D remains ambiguous. V lost 10 bases and J lost 9, with 13 bases in between. The CDR3 runs to 11 residues. The germline V gene encodes CDR1 MNHEY and CDR2 SMNVEV (reference sequence). This chain's CDR3 is CATLYPPEQFF. CDR3 DNA: TGTGCCACCTTATACCCCCCTGAGCAGTTCTTC.

As for this clone: Other DNA sequences in this sample translate to the same CDR3. The chain uses TRBV27 and TRBJ2-7; D call uncertain. With 4 bases removed from V and 0 bases from J, the gap between germline ends came to 10 bases. The CDR3 loop spans 14 amino acids. The germline gives CDR1 MNHEY, CDR2 SMNVEV (reference sequence). CDR3 region: CASSSRVSSYEQYF. The CDR3 DNA reads TGTGCCAGCAGTTCCCGGGTTAGCTCCTACGAGCAGTACTTC.

V is TRBV4-1 and J is TRBJ1-4; 7 bases are shared with TRBD1. With 4 bases clipped from V and 4 bases from J, the junction kept 6 bases outside the gene matches. CDR1 is MGHRA and CDR2 is YSYEKL in the germline V gene. The CDR3 runs to 15 residues. The CDR3 sequence is CASSPPGQLNEKLFF. The CDR3 DNA reads TGCGCCAGCAGCCCTCCGGGACAGCTTAATGAAAAACTGTTTTTT.

The genes are TRBV28 and TRBJ2-7; no firm D call. CDR1 and CDR2 from the germline V gene are MDHEN and SYDVKM. Trimming cost V 6 bases and J 6 bases, with 12 bases left between them. CDR3 length equals 12 residues. As DNA, the CDR3 is TGTGCCAGCAGCCGAGACCTCTTCGAGCAGTACTTC. Translating gives CASSRDLFEQYF.

V usage is TRBV7-9 and J usage is TRBJ1-4; possible D gene TRBD1, 5 bases. The CDR3 spans 16 residues. Germline CDR1 SEHNR, CDR2 FQNEAQ (reference sequence). V lost 4 bases and J lost 10, with 22 bases in between. The CDR3 DNA is TGTGCCAGCAGCTCCCGGGACCTCTTCTCTTCTGGAAAACTGTTTTTT. This translates into CASSSRDLFSSGKLFF.

This clone has a single count. The V call is TRBV19, the J call TRBJ1-5, with a possible D match to TRBD1 (5 bases). Germline CDR1 is LNHDA and CDR2 is SQIVND (reference sequence). The CDR3 length is 15 residues. V was trimmed by 2 bases and J by 4 bases, leaving 12 bases between them. The chain's CDR3 is CASSIIDSWNQPQHF. The CDR3 DNA reads TGTGCCAGTAGTATAATCGACAGTTGGAATCAGCCCCAGCATTTT.

This rearrangement joins TRBV19 to TRBJ2-2, with TRBD1 as a possible D gene (5 bases). V lost 4 bases and J 1 base, leaving 10 bases between the germline ends. CDR3 length: 15 residues. CDR1 LNHDA and CDR2 SQIVND come from the germline V gene (reference sequence). The CDR3 coding sequence is TGTGCCAGTAGTACGGACACTTGGAACACCGGGGAGCTGTTTTTT. Translation: CASSTDTWNTGELFF.

The chain is built from TRBV7-6 and TRBJ2-7; tentatively, D is TRBD1 (5 bases). This CDR3 is built from 16 residues. Germline V gene sequence: CDR1 SGHVS, CDR2 FNYEAQ. Deletions cut 1 base from V and 3 bases from J, with 16 bases between. The CDR3 protein is CASSLESQGSLYEQYF. DNA of the CDR3: TGTGCCAGCAGCTTAGAGAGCCAGGGTTCCCTCTACGAGCAGTACTTC.

The chain combines TRBV28 with TRBJ2-2, with 7 bases aligning to TRBD1. The trim removed 5 bases at V and 9 bases at J, leaving 12 bases unmatched. CDR1 and CDR2 from the germline V gene are MDHEN and SYDVKM. The CDR3 has 15 amino acids. DNA of the CDR3: TGTGCCAGCAGTCTTACAGGGGACGCAGGCCGGGAGCTGTTTTTT. Translating it yields CASSLTGDAGRELFF.